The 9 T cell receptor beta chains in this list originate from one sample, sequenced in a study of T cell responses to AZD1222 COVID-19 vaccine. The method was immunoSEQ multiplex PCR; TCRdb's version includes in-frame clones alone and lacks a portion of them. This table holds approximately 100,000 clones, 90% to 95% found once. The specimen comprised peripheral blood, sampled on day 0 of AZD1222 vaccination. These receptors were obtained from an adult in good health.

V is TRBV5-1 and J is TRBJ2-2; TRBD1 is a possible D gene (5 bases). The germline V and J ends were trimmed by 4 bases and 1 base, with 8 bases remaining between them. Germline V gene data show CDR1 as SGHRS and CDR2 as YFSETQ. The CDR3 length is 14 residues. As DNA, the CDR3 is TGCGCCAGCAGCCGTACAGGGAACACCGGGGAGCTGTTTTTT. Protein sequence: CASSRTGNTGELFF.

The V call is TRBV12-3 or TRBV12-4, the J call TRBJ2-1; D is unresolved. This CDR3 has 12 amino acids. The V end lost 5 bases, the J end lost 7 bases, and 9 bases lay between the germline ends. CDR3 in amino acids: CASSRASNEQFF. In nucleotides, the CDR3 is TGTGCCAGCAGTAGGGCCTCGAATGAGCAGTTCTTC.

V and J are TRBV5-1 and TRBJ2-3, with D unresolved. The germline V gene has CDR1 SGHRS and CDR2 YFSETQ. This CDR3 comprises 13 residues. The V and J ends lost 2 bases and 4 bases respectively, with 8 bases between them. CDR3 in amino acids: CASSLEFPDTQYF. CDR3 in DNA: TGCGCCAGCAGCTTAGAGTTCCCAGATACGCAGTATTTT.

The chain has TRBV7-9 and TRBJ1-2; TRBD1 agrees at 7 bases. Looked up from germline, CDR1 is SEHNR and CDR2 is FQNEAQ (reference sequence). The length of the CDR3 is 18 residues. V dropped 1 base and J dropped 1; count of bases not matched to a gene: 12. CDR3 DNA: TGTGCCAGCAGCTTAGAGGGGGCAGACAAGCCTGTTAACTATGGCTACACCTTC. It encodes CASSLEGADKPVNYGYTF. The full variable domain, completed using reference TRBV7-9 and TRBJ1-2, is DTGVSQNPRHKITKRGQNVTFRCDPISEHNRLYWYRQTLGQGPEFLTYFQNEAQLEKSRLLSDRFSAERPKGSFSTLEIQRTEQGDSAMYLCASSLEGADKPVNYGYTFGSGTRLTVV.

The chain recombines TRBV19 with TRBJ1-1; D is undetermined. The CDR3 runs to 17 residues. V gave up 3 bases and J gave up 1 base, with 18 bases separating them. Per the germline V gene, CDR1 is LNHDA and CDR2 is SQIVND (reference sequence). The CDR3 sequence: CASSMSRMDRPNTEAFF. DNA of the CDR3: TGTGCCAGTAGTATGTCTCGAATGGACCGACCGAACACTGAAGCTTTCTTT.

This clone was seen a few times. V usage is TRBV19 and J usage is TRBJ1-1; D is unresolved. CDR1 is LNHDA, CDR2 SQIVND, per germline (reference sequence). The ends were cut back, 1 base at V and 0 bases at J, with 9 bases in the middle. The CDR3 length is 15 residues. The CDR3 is CASSIAANLNTEAFF. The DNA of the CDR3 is TGTGCCAGTAGTATAGCGGCCAATCTGAACACTGAAGCTTTCTTT.

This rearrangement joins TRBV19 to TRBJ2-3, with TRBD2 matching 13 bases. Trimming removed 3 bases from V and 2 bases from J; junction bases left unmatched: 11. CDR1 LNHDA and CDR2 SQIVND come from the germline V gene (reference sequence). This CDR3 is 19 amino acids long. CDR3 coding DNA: TGTGCCAGTAGTATCGAGGCACTAGCGGGGGGGCTTTCCACAGATACGCAGTATTTT. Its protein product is CASSIEALAGGLSTDTQYF.

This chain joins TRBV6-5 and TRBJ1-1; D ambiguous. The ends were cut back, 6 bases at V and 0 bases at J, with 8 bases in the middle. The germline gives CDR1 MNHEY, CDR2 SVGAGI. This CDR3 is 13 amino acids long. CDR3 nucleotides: TGTGCCAGCAGGCCAGGCGTGAACACTGAAGCTTTCTTT. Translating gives CASRPGVNTEAFF.

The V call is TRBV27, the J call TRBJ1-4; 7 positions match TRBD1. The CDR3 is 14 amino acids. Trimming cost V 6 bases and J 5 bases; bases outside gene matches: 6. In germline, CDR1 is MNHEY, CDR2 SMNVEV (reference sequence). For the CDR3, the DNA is TGTGCCAGCAGCACGACAGGGCACAATGAAAAACTGTTTTTT. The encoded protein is CASSTTGHNEKLFF.